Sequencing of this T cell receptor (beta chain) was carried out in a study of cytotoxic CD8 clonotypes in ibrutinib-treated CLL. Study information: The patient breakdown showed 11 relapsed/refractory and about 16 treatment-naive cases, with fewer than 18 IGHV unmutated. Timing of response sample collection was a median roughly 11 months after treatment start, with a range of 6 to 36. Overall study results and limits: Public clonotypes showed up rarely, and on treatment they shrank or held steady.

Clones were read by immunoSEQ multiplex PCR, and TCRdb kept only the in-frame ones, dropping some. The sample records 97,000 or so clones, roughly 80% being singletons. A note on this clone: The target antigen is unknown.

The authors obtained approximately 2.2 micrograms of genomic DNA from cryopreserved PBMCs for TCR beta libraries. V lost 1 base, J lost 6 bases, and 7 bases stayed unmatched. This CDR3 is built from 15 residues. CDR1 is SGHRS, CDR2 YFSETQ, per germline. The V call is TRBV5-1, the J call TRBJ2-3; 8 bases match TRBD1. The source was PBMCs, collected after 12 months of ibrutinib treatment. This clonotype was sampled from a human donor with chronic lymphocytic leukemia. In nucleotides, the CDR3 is TGCGCCAGCAGCTTGCGCGACAGGGGACAGGATACGCAGTATTTT. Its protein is CASSLRDRGQDTQYF.